This record covers a single T cell receptor (beta chain). The source of the sample is a study of technical replicates of blood from a few donors. Only in-frame clones appear in the TCRdb table, and some are missing; sequencing was by immunoSEQ multiplex PCR. Of about 82,000 clones listed, roughly 95% were seen once; the top ten hold around 0.35%. The sequenced sample consisted of T cells isolated from PBMCs. The TCR originated in a human donor in good health.

CDR3 nucleotides: TGTGCCAGCAGCGGGCTAGCGGGAGCTTCGTACGAGCAGTACTTC. Its protein is CASSGLAGASYEQYF. The J gene is TRBJ2-7, the V gene TRBV13; 10 bases are shared with TRBD2. The CDR3 sequence is 15 residues long. V lost 5 bases to trimming and J lost 4 bases; unmatched junction nucleotides: 8. CDR1 and CDR2 (germline): PRHDT, FYEKMQ (reference sequence). The whole variable domain, filled in from reference TRBV13 and TRBJ2-7, reads AAGVIQSPRHLIKEKRETATLKCYPIPRHDTVYWYQQGPGQDPQFLISFYEKMQSDKGSIPDRFSAQQFSDYHSELNMSSLELGDSALYFCASSGLAGASYEQYFGPGTRLTVT.